This is a list of T cell receptor beta chains from one sample in a study of blood T cell repertoires in COVID-19. The repertoire was sequenced with immunoSEQ multiplex PCR; TCRdb's copy has only in-frame clones and lacks some. The sample has about 70,000 clones; around 86% are singletons. Specimen: peripheral blood. The receptors come from a human donor in a cohort sampled during active COVID-19. Both conserved end residues are part of each CDR3. The order of the fields is CDR3 length, V gene, clone size, J gene, D gene, CDR3 DNA, CDR3 protein. D genes are given only for firm matches. Expanded clones get a size class; other rows say once, few or many, or leave the size out.

length: 13; V: TRBV27; size: .; J: TRBJ1-1; D: .; DNA: TGTGCCAGCTGGGACACCATGAACACTGAAGCTTTCTTT; CDR3: CASWDTMNTEAFF
length: 14; V: TRBV29-1; size: .; J: TRBJ1-6; D: .; DNA: TGCAGCGTCAACATAGGGGGGGTCGGGTCACCCCTCCACTTT; CDR3: CSVNIGGVGSPLHF
length: 18; V: TRBV24-1; size: .; J: TRBJ2-3; D: TRBD2; DNA: TGTGCCACCAGTGATTTGAGGACTAGCGGGGGGACGGGTGGAACGCAGTATTTT; CDR3: CATSDLRTSGGTGGTQYF
length: 17; V: TRBV7-2; size: .; J: TRBJ2-3; D: TRBD1; DNA: TGTGCCAGCAGCCCAAGGACAGGGGCGGGGAGCACAGATACGCAGTATTTT; CDR3: CASSPRTGAGSTDTQYF
length: 18; V: TRBV18; size: .; J: TRBJ2-4; D: .; DNA: TGTGCCAGCTCACCGTGGGAGGAAGAAGGTTTGGGAAAAAACATTCAGTACTTC; CDR3: CASSPWEEEGLGKNIQYF
length: 14; V: TRBV6-5; size: few; J: TRBJ2-7; D: TRBD2; DNA: TGTGCCAGCAGTAGCGGGGGACCAGTCTACGAGCAGTACTTC; CDR3: CASSSGGPVYEQYF
length: 11; V: TRBV6-5; size: .; J: TRBJ2-7; D: .; DNA: TGTGCCAGCACCCTTTCCTACGAGCAGTACTTC; CDR3: CASTLSYEQYF
length: 16; V: TRBV7-2; size: .; J: TRBJ2-1; D: TRBD2; DNA: TGTGCCAGCAGCTTAGGGGAGACTAGCGGGGGGGCCCGGCAGTTCTTC; CDR3: CASSLGETSGGARQFF
length: 19; V: TRBV4-1; size: .; J: TRBJ1-5; D: TRBD1; DNA: TGCGCCAGCAGCCAAGTCCGACAGGGGGCCATAGGGGTGAATCAGCCCCAGCATTTT; CDR3: CASSQVRQGAIGVNQPQHF
length: 13; V: TRBV19; size: .; J: TRBJ1-2; D: .; DNA: TGTGCCAGTAGTATTTCAGGGGCCTATGGCTACACCTTC; CDR3: CASSISGAYGYTF
length: 14; V: TRBV5-1; size: .; J: TRBJ2-5; D: .; DNA: TGCGCCAGCAGCTTGGGCCCCCTCGGGGAGACCCAGTACTTC; CDR3: CASSLGPLGETQYF
length: 15; V: TRBV18; size: .; J: TRBJ1-3; D: .; DNA: TGTGCCAGCTCCTACGATCAAAGCTCTGGAAACACCATATATTTT; CDR3: CASSYDQSSGNTIYF